This entry lists 11 T cell receptor beta chains sequenced from one sample in a study of blood T cells in healthy people across ages. Through a sample-barcoded 5' primer and a J-beta primer mix, a second PCR was run for 7 to 11 cycles. TCRdb recomputed calls from the 5' RACE reads with MiXCR, one row per CDR3 protein. The table has 850,000 to 1,000,000 distinct CDR3 sequences, just over 50% seen once. Sequenced sample: blood. The receptors originated from a woman aged 55-70 years in good health.

The rearrangement uses TRBV7-9 and TRBJ2-7, with D perhaps TRBD2 (5 bases). From germline, CDR1 is SEHNR and CDR2 FQNEAQ (reference sequence). The germline V and J ends were trimmed by 5 bases and 2 bases, with 10 bases remaining between them. The CDR3 has 13 residues. CDR3 sequence reads: CASSSEGPYEQYF. The CDR3 bases are TGTGCCAGCAGCAGCGAGGGCCCCTACGAGCAGTACTTC.

Only a few counts were recorded for this clonotype. This chain joins TRBV4-1 and TRBJ2-7; TRBD2 matches 7 bases. CDR1 is MGHRA, CDR2 YSYEKL, per germline. V gave up 1 base and J gave up 5 bases; unmatched junction bases: 8. This CDR3 has 15 residues. CDR3 sequence (DNA): TGCGCCAGCAGCCAAGGTAGCAGCGGGGCTCACGAGCAGTACTTC. As protein: CASSQGSSGAHEQYF.

The chain couples TRBV18 to TRBJ2-7; the D gene is possibly TRBD1 (5 bases). The germline V gene has CDR1 KGHSH and CDR2 LQKENI. V was shortened by 6 bases and J by 6 bases, with 12 bases between the two germline ends. The CDR3 runs 12 residues. The CDR3 nucleotides read TGTGCCAGCTCGCCAGGGTCCGTCGAGCAGTACTTC. Its protein is CASSPGSVEQYF.

There are a few counts of this clonotype. The chain uses TRBV7-2 and TRBJ2-7; D possibly corresponds to TRBD1 (6 bases). Deletions cut 5 bases from V and 3 bases from J, with 14 bases between. Germline V CDR1 and CDR2: SGHTA, FQGNSA. This CDR3 has 14 residues. The CDR3 reads CASSPSRDIYEQYF. Written as DNA, the CDR3 is TGTGCCAGCAGCCCGTCCCGGGACATCTACGAGCAGTACTTC.

The chain's CDR3 is CSVYGTGGYEQYF. CDR3 in DNA: TGCAGCGTTTATGGGACAGGGGGCTACGAGCAGTACTTC. V is TRBV29-1 and J is TRBJ2-7, with 11 bases lining up with TRBD1. Germline CDR1 is SQVTM and CDR2 is ANQGSEA. V shed 5 bases, J shed 3 bases, and the junction held 3 bases outside the gene matches. The CDR3 spans 13 residues.

The genes are TRBV4-1 and TRBJ2-5; D is possibly TRBD2 (6 bases). V lost 0 bases, J lost 7 bases, and 18 bases lay in between. CDR3 size: 16 residues. Per germline, CDR1 MGHRA and CDR2 YSYEKL. The CDR3 sequence: CASSQDNTGVVVTQYF. The CDR3 region has the DNA TGCGCCAGCAGCCAAGATAACACGGGAGTCGTCGTGACCCAGTACTTC.

This clonotype was observed a handful of times. The chain combines TRBV30 with TRBJ2-7; 7 bases are shared with TRBD2. This CDR3 contains 14 residues. Germline CDR1 reads GTSNPN; CDR2 reads SVGIG (reference sequence). Unmatched junction bases numbered 6, after V lost 1 base and J lost 3 bases. CDR3 residues: CAWSGKAGLYEQYF. In DNA form, the CDR3 reads TGTGCCTGGAGTGGAAAAGCGGGGCTCTACGAGCAGTACTTC.

This CDR3 reads CASSERPSYNEQFF. The CDR3 coding sequence is TGCGCCAGCAGTGAGCGGCCCTCCTACAATGAGCAGTTCTTC. The chain has TRBV5-1 and TRBJ2-1; D may be TRBD2 (5 bases). The CDR3 loop spans 14 amino acids. CDR1 is SGHRS and CDR2 is YFSETQ in the germline V gene. Trimming stripped 5 bases from V and 0 bases from J, with 9 bases between.

This rearrangement joins TRBV2 to TRBJ2-3; 7 nucleotides line up with TRBD2. The V and J ends lost 2 bases and 2 bases, in that order; junction bases with no gene match: 7. The germline CDR1 and CDR2 sequences are SNHLY and FYNNEI. The CDR3 is made up of 16 amino acids. The CDR3 here is CASSEFSGTITDTQYF. CDR3 DNA: TGTGCCAGCAGTGAATTCAGCGGGACCATCACAGATACGCAGTATTTT.

J is TRBJ2-7 and V is TRBV3-1; 11 bases fit TRBD2. This CDR3 is 15 amino acids long. Germline assignment: CDR1 LGHDT and CDR2 YNNKEL (reference sequence). Unmatched junction bases numbered 4, after V lost 4 bases and J lost 2 bases. The CDR3 DNA sequence: TGTGCCAGCAGCCGACCGGGACTAGCGGCCTACGAGCAGTACTTC. Translating it yields CASSRPGLAAYEQYF.

This clonotype appeared many times. V and J are TRBV7-9 and TRBJ2-7; perhaps TRBD2 as D (5 bases). Germline values: CDR1 SEHNR, CDR2 FQNEAQ (reference sequence). The CDR3 runs to 13 residues. Between the trimmed V and J ends, which lost 2 bases and 1 base, there was a span of 6 bases. The CDR3 coding sequence is TGTGCCAGCAGCTTACCGGGGTCCTACGAGCAGTACTTC. Protein product: CASSLPGSYEQYF.